A selection of T cell receptor beta chains follows, all from one sample in a study of T cell responses to AZD1222 COVID-19 vaccine. Libraries were prepared by immunoSEQ multiplex PCR; TCRdb keeps only in-frame clonotypes and omits some of them. The sample lists about 72,000 clones, 80% to 90% occurring once. The sample here was peripheral blood, taken 28 days after the second AZD1222 dose. These receptors all stem from an adult who received the AZD1222 COVID-19 vaccine. Each CDR3 is given with its conserved first and last residue. A D gene is named only where the DNA matches it firmly.

>TRBD1|TRBV5-1|TRBJ2-2
CASSLDGTGFSNTGELFF
>NA|TRBV9|TRBJ2-2
CASSVGRGGSPKTGELFF
>TRBD2|TRBV29-1|TRBJ2-5
CSVDGLAGGGETQYF
>NA|TRBV11-3|TRBJ1-1
CASSLNTEAFF
>TRBD1|TRBV11-3|TRBJ1-4
CASSLAGTVNEKLFF
>NA|TRBV6-4|TRBJ1-2
CASSNRVSGYTF
>TRBD2|TRBV2|TRBJ2-3
CATTTSGRADTQYF
>NA|TRBV9|TRBJ1-6
CASSPAGRGSPLHF
>TRBD1|TRBV29-1|TRBJ2-7
CSVVDLAGGQNEQYF
>TRBD1|TRBV29-1|TRBJ2-7
CSVRTGGNEQYF
>NA|TRBV2|TRBJ1-2
CASSDRGGGGYTF
>NA|TRBV5-1|TRBJ1-1
CASSLLPYNTEAFF
>NA|TRBV5-1|TRBJ2-3
CASSLVASLDTQYF
>NA|TRBV3-1/TRBV3-2|TRBJ2-3
CASSQGTPAVDTQYF
>NA|TRBV12-3/TRBV12-4|TRBJ2-7
CASSRTRVEQYF
>TRBD1|TRBV19|TRBJ1-1
CASRDRGWNTEAFF
>TRBD1|TRBV2|TRBJ2-7
CAGGQGKIYEQYF
>NA|TRBV3-1/TRBV3-2|TRBJ1-5
CASSQESGYSNQPQHF
>TRBD1|TRBV7-2|TRBJ1-2
CASSLGPGQGNYGYTF
>NA|TRBV9|TRBJ1-1
CASTPMSGTEAFF
>NA|TRBV23-1|TRBJ1-5
CASSQSGSGGLSNQPQHF
>TRBD1|TRBV3-1/TRBV3-2|TRBJ2-5
CASSLDRTGGPETQYF
>NA|TRBV9|TRBJ2-3
CASSPLTGSADTQYF
>NA|TRBV2|TRBJ1-2
CAIGPGSYYGYTF